The T cell receptor beta chain under discussion was sequenced for a study of blood T cell repertoires in COVID-19. The wider study: Samples taken during acute and convalescent COVID-19 were collected in the United States, Italy and Spain.

Some clones are missing from TCRdb's copy, which holds only in-frame ones; the method was immunoSEQ multiplex PCR. The sample holds about 190,000 clones; more than 60% are singletons and the top ten take over 10%. The sequencing sample was made of peripheral blood. The sequence was collected from a woman in her forties or fifties with acute or convalescent COVID-19.

In DNA, the CDR3 is TGTGCCAGCAGCGCCGCAGGGGTCTATGGCTACACCTTC. As protein: CASSAAGVYGYTF. This chain joins TRBV6-5 and TRBJ1-2, with D perhaps matching TRBD1 (6 bases). Trimming took off 6 bases at V and 4 bases at J, with 12 bases between the two ends. CDR3 length equals 13 residues. Germline CDR1 is MNHEY and CDR2 is SVGAGI.